The subject of this entry is one T cell receptor beta chain. The CDR3 runs to 13 residues. Germline-derived CDR1 and CDR2 are SNHLY and FYNNEI. With 0 bases removed from V and 8 bases from J, the gap between germline ends came to 10 bases. This sample was taken from a study of OX40 agonist ivuxolimab in advanced cancers. Profiled with immunoSEQ multiplex PCR; TCRdb holds only in-frame clones, not every one. The repertoire holds about 80,000 clones, 94% seen once, with about 10% in the top ten. The chain recombines TRBV2 with TRBJ1-2, with D possibly matching TRBD1 (5 bases). This TCR was recovered from an adult with an advanced solid tumor such as melanoma, head and neck, liver or kidney cancer. The specimen was CD4+ or CD8+ T cells sorted from blood, collected in a trial of the OX40 agonist ivuxolimab. The CDR3 loop reads CASSEARGTGYTF. The CDR3 DNA reads as TGTGCCAGCAGTGAAGCTCGGGGGACGGGCTACACCTTC.